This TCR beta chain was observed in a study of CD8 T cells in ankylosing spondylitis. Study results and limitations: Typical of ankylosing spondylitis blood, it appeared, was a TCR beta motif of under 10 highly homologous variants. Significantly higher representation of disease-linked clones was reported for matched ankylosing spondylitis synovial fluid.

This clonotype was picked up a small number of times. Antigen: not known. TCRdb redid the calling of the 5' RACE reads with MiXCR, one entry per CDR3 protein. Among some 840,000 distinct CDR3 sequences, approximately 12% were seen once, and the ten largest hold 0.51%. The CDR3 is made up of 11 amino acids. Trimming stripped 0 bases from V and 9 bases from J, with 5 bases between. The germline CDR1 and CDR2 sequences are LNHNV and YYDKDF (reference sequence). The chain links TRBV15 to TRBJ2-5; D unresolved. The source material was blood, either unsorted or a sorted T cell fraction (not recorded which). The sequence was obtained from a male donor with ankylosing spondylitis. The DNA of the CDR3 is TGTGCCACCAGCAGAGATAGGGCCCAGTACTTC. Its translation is CATSRDRAQYF.